The 29 T cell receptor beta chains presented below share a single source sample, sequenced in a study of cytomegalovirus exposure and HLA in healthy donors. Primers included in the PCR were 60 Vbeta and 13 Jbeta primers. The data were produced by immunoSEQ multiplex PCR, yet TCRdb's version contains in-frame clones alone and is incomplete. The data hold more than 140,000 clones, with 77% observed a single time. The sample consisted of PBMCs. Receptors were obtained from a female donor in good health and CMV-seronegative.

This chain joins TRBV18 and TRBJ1-5, with 11 bases matching TRBD1. This CDR3 has 15 amino acids. V gave up 5 bases and J gave up 4 bases; unmatched junction bases: 4. Germline V CDR1 and CDR2: KGHSH, LQKENI. The CDR3 nucleotides read TGTGCCAGCTCAGCCGGGACAGGGGGTAATCAGCCCCAGCATTTT. Encoded protein: CASSAGTGGNQPQHF. Drawing the rest from reference TRBV18 and TRBJ1-5, the complete variable domain is NAGVMQNPRHLVRRRGQEARLRCSPMKGHSHVYWYRQLPEEGLKFMVYLQKENIIDESGMPKERFSAEFPKEGPSILRIQQVVRGDSAAYFCASSAGTGGNQPQHFGDGTRLSIL.

The chain joins TRBV11-3 to TRBJ1-3, with 8 bases fitting TRBD1. The CDR3 is made up of 14 amino acids. After removal of 4 bases from V and 3 bases from J, the junction contained 2 bases not matched to a gene. Germline CDR1 reads SGHNT; CDR2 reads YENEEA. CDR3 sequence: CASSSDRGGNTIYF. For the CDR3, the DNA is TGTGCCAGCAGCTCCGACAGGGGTGGAAACACCATATATTTT.

The chain is built from TRBV5-1 and TRBJ1-1; a weak D match, TRBD1 (5 bases). The CDR3 loop spans 15 amino acids. The V end was cut by 0 bases, the J end by 2 bases, with 11 bases between. Germline values: CDR1 SGHRS, CDR2 YFSETQ. CDR3 sequence reads: CASSLAGGPNTEAFF. The CDR3 DNA follows: TGCGCCAGCAGCTTGGCCGGGGGTCCTAACACTGAAGCTTTCTTT.

The rearrangement joins TRBV27 to TRBJ2-7, with TRBD1 matching 8 bases. CDR3 length equals 14 residues. After removal of 3 bases from V and 7 bases from J, the junction contained 8 bases not matched to a gene. Germline-derived CDR1 and CDR2 are MNHEY and SMNVEV (reference sequence). The CDR3 loop reads CASSFRQGPGEQYF. In DNA form, the CDR3 reads TGTGCCAGCAGTTTCCGACAGGGGCCTGGGGAGCAGTACTTC.

V and J are TRBV7-6 and TRBJ2-1; 10 bases agree with TRBD1. The germline V gene has CDR1 SGHVS and CDR2 FNYEAQ. J lost 6 bases, V lost 2 bases, and 1 base had no gene match. The CDR3 length is 14 residues. The CDR3 DNA is TGTGCCAGCAGCTTAAGGACAGGGGGCAATGAGCAGTTCTTC. This translates into CASSLRTGGNEQFF.

V and J are TRBV7-9 and TRBJ2-5; D is possibly TRBD1 (5 bases). The CDR3 length is 15 residues. Germline V gene lookup returns CDR1 SEHNR and CDR2 FQNEAQ (reference sequence). Trimming cost V 6 bases and J 2 bases, with 16 bases left between them. CDR3 loop: CASSTPTETQETQYF. The CDR3 DNA sequence: TGTGCCAGCAGTACCCCGACAGAGACGCAAGAGACCCAGTACTTC.

This rearrangement joins TRBV27 to TRBJ1-1, with D hard to call. V lost 6 bases and J 2 bases, leaving 10 bases between the germline ends. Germline V gene lookup returns CDR1 MNHEY and CDR2 SMNVEV (reference sequence). The CDR3 has 13 amino acids. The DNA of the CDR3 is TGTGCCAGCAGCCTAATAGTAAACACTGAAGCTTTCTTT. The encoded protein is CASSLIVNTEAFF.

The genes are TRBV6-6 and TRBJ1-3; D gene ambiguous. The V end lost 5 bases, the J end lost 2 bases, and 13 bases lay between the germline ends. CDR1 is MNHNY and CDR2 is SVGAGI in the germline V gene (reference sequence). There are 15 residues in the CDR3. The CDR3, as DNA: TGTGCCAGCAGTCACCTGGAGGGTGCTGGAAACACCATATATTTT. Amino acids: CASSHLEGAGNTIYF.

The rearrangement uses TRBV28 and TRBJ1-2; unclear D gene. CDR1 is MDHEN, CDR2 SYDVKM, per germline. The germline V and J ends were trimmed by 5 bases and 7 bases, with 20 bases remaining between them. This CDR3 contains 15 residues. The chain's CDR3 is CASSLVRGDPRGYTF. CDR3 sequence (DNA): TGTGCCAGCAGTCTCGTACGGGGTGACCCCCGTGGCTACACCTTC.

V usage is TRBV7-9 and J usage is TRBJ2-1; TRBD2 agrees at 8 bases. The ends lost 3 bases at V and 3 bases at J; junction bases unmatched: 7. The CDR3 length is 16 residues. CDR1 and CDR2 from the germline V gene are SEHNR and FQNEAQ (reference sequence). DNA of the CDR3: TGTGCCAGCAGCTTTACCCCCAGCGGGAGCTACAATGAGCAGTTCTTC. Translating it yields CASSFTPSGSYNEQFF. The complete variable domain, with remaining parts taken from reference TRBV7-9 and TRBJ2-1, reads DTGVSQNPRHKITKRGQNVTFRCDPISEHNRLYWYRQTLGQGPEFLTYFQNEAQLEKSRLLSDRFSAERPKGSFSTLEIQRTEQGDSAMYLCASSFTPSGSYNEQFFGPGTRLTVL.

The CDR3 reads CASRDRGAYNSPLHF. CDR3 in DNA: TGCGCCAGCAGGGACCGGGGAGCCTATAATTCACCCCTCCACTTT. The V and J genes are TRBV5-1 and TRBJ1-6; D gene unclear. V lost 5 bases and J 2 bases, leaving 11 bases between the germline ends. Germline V gene data show CDR1 as SGHRS and CDR2 as YFSETQ. The CDR3 extends over 15 amino acids.

This chain links TRBV7-9 with TRBJ2-7; 9 nucleotides match TRBD1. V was pared by 6 bases and J by 5 bases, with 11 bases of the junction left unmatched. This CDR3 has 15 amino acids. Germline assignment: CDR1 SEHNR and CDR2 FQNEAQ (reference sequence). CDR3 region: CASSSTGTGTDEQYF. CDR3 bases: TGTGCCAGCAGTTCAACCGGGACAGGGACCGACGAGCAGTACTTC.

This clone was found a few times. This rearrangement joins TRBV19 to TRBJ1-1, with 9 bases identical to TRBD1. The CDR3 consists of 14 residues. Per germline, CDR1 LNHDA and CDR2 SQIVND (reference sequence). V shed 7 bases and J 11 bases; nucleotides not matched to a gene: 14. This CDR3 is CASTSWDDRGAAFF. The DNA of the CDR3 is TGTGCCAGTACCTCATGGGATGACAGGGGGGCGGCTTTCTTT.

The chain employs TRBV6-1 and TRBJ1-4; 10 bases agree with TRBD1. The CDR3 covers 15 residues. Germline V gene lookup returns CDR1 MNHNS and CDR2 SASEGT. V gave up 3 bases and J gave up 5 bases; unmatched junction bases: 3. CDR3 loop: CASSDQTGGNEKLFF. DNA of the CDR3: TGTGCCAGCAGTGACCAGACAGGGGGCAATGAAAAACTGTTTTTT.

This clone was observed a handful of times. The J gene is TRBJ1-2, the V gene TRBV6-1; D is perhaps TRBD1 (6 bases). CDR3 length: 15 amino acids. CDR1 is MNHNS and CDR2 is SASEGT in the germline V gene. V was shortened by 2 bases and J by 6 bases, with 16 bases between the two germline ends. The CDR3 region has the DNA TGTGCCAGCAGTGAAAGCGGTAACAAGGGGGATGGCTACACCTTC. It encodes CASSESGNKGDGYTF.

V usage is TRBV2 and J usage is TRBJ1-1; tentatively, D is TRBD1 (6 bases). The germline V gene has CDR1 SNHLY and CDR2 FYNNEI. The V and J ends lost 6 bases and 2 bases respectively, with 16 bases between them. The CDR3 runs 15 residues. The CDR3 DNA reads TGTGCCAGCAGAAACGGACAGACATTTAACACTGAAGCTTTCTTT. It is translated as CASRNGQTFNTEAFF.

This chain links TRBV6-1 with TRBJ2-7; D possibly corresponds to TRBD1 (5 bases). The CDR3 is 14 amino acids. Trimming pared 7 bases from V and 0 bases from J, leaving 13 bases between. Germline V CDR1 and CDR2: MNHNS, SASEGT. CDR3 sequence reads: CASILTASSYEQYF. In nucleotides, the CDR3 is TGTGCCAGCATTCTGACAGCAAGCTCCTACGAGCAGTACTTC.

The J gene is TRBJ2-1, the V gene TRBV14, with 7 bases lining up with TRBD1. V gave up 4 bases and J gave up 5 bases; unmatched junction bases: 11. The germline CDR1 and CDR2 sequences are SGHDN and FVKESK. The CDR3 covers 16 residues. In DNA, the CDR3 is TGTGCCAGCAGCCGGGGACAGATTCACGGAAACAATGAGCAGTTCTTC. It codes for CASSRGQIHGNNEQFF.

The V call is TRBV5-5, the J call TRBJ2-2; 13 bases match TRBD2. V lost 4 bases to trimming and J lost 1 base; unmatched junction nucleotides: 7. CDR3 length equals 18 residues. The germline CDR1 and CDR2 sequences are SGHKS and YYEKEE (reference sequence). DNA for the CDR3: TGTGCCAGCAGCACGAGACTAGCGGGGGGCCGGAACACCGGGGAGCTGTTTTTT. This translates into CASSTRLAGGRNTGELFF.

In its sample, this clone was seen a few times. The V gene is TRBV7-9, the J gene TRBJ1-1; maybe TRBD1 (5 bases). This CDR3 has 15 amino acids. Germline values: CDR1 SEHNR, CDR2 FQNEAQ (reference sequence). The ends were cut back, 5 bases at V and 0 bases at J, with 13 bases in the middle. The CDR3 reads CASSPKDSMNTEAFF. The CDR3, as DNA: TGTGCCAGCAGCCCAAAAGACAGCATGAACACTGAAGCTTTCTTT.

This sequence joins TRBV4-1 and TRBJ2-7; no definite D call. The CDR3 runs 15 residues. Per germline, CDR1 MGHRA and CDR2 YSYEKL. The ends were cut back, 3 bases at V and 0 bases at J, with 12 bases in the middle. The CDR3 here is CASSHRSDPSYEQYF. The CDR3 nucleotides read TGCGCCAGCAGCCATCGCTCAGATCCCTCCTACGAGCAGTACTTC.

V and J are TRBV11-2 and TRBJ2-2; 10 nucleotides align to TRBD1. V was pared by 6 bases and J by 7 bases, with 8 bases of the junction left unmatched. The CDR3 has 15 amino acids. The germline gives CDR1 SGHAT, CDR2 FQNNGV. The CDR3 region has the DNA TGTGCCAGCAGGCCCGGACAGGGGGATTTCGGGGAGCTGTTTTTT. This codes for CASRPGQGDFGELFF.

This sequence joins TRBV28 and TRBJ2-7; TRBD1 matches at 10 bases. The junction had 11 bases not matched to a gene; V was cut back by 8 bases and J by 4 bases. This CDR3 is built from 15 residues. Germline CDR1 and CDR2: MDHEN and SYDVKM. The CDR3 nucleotides are TGTGCCAGCGCCCGCGGGACAGGGGTGGTTTACGAGCAGTACTTC. It codes for CASARGTGVVYEQYF.

The chain couples TRBV11-1 to TRBJ2-7, with TRBD2 matching over 12 bases. The CDR3 is 14 residues long. The germline V gene encodes CDR1 SGHAT and CDR2 FQDESV (reference sequence). V lost 9 bases to trimming and J lost 3 bases; unmatched junction nucleotides: 6. CDR3 amino acids: CASRLAGVDYEQYF. Written as DNA, the CDR3 is TGTGCCAGTAGACTAGCGGGAGTCGACTACGAGCAGTACTTC.

This chain joins TRBV10-2 and TRBJ2-2; 12 nucleotides agree with TRBD1. The CDR3 is 15 amino acids. V gave up 5 bases and J gave up 5 bases; unmatched junction bases: 3. Germline CDR1 and CDR2: WSHSY and SAAADI. CDR3 in DNA: TGCGCCAGCAGTCCGGGACAGGGGGCAACCGGGGAGCTGTTTTTT. Encoded protein: CASSPGQGATGELFF.

This clone was detected ten times or more. The V and J genes are TRBV6-4 and TRBJ1-3, with 7 bases fitting TRBD1. The CDR3 contains 16 residues. Germline V gene sequence: CDR1 MRHNA, CDR2 SNTAGT. The V segment lost 5 bases and the J segment 0 bases; nucleotides outside the gene matches: 7. CDR3 amino acids: CASSRNAGGSGNTIYF. The CDR3 nucleotides read TGTGCCAGCAGTAGAAACGCAGGGGGCTCTGGAAACACCATATATTTT.

This chain uses TRBV13 with TRBJ2-7; D tentatively reads TRBD1 or TRBD2 (9 bases each). CDR1 and CDR2 from the germline V gene are PRHDT and FYEKMQ (reference sequence). There are 19 residues in the CDR3. V gave up 4 bases and J gave up 4 bases, with 29 bases separating them. CDR3 amino acids: CASSSAQTGGFSGGYEQYF. The CDR3 DNA follows: TGTGCCAGCAGCTCCGCGCAGACAGGGGGATTTAGCGGGGGTTACGAGCAGTACTTC.

The chain has TRBV6-1 and TRBJ1-1; perhaps TRBD1 as D (5 bases). With 3 bases removed from V and 1 base from J, the gap between germline ends came to 18 bases. Germline assignment: CDR1 MNHNS and CDR2 SASEGT. The CDR3 runs to 17 residues. The CDR3: CASSDRLLGGGNTEAFF. CDR3 bases: TGTGCCAGCAGTGATAGACTTCTGGGGGGTGGGAACACTGAAGCTTTCTTT.

About this clone: Its ends do not fully match the called genes, so a read error is possible. The chain carries TRBV7-7 and TRBJ2-1; TRBD2 is a possible D gene (5 bases). The CDR3 covers 12 residues. Germline CDR1 reads SSHAT; CDR2 reads FNYEAQ (reference sequence). CDR3 coding DNA: TGTGCTAGCAGCCCCGGGGACAATGAGCAGTTCTTC. It encodes CASSPGDNEQFF.